This T cell receptor (beta chain) was obtained from a study of cytomegalovirus exposure and HLA in healthy donors. The CDR3 is 12 residues long. CDR1 SQVTM and CDR2 ANQGSEA come from the germline V gene. The PCR employed 60 Vbeta primers together with 13 Jbeta primers. The repertoire was sequenced with immunoSEQ multiplex PCR; TCRdb's copy has only in-frame clones and lacks some. Among 150,000 to 200,000 clones listed, 70% to 90% were seen once. The material sequenced was PBMCs. The chain combines TRBV29-1 with TRBJ1-3; D possibly corresponds to TRBD1 (6 bases). The sequence was collected from a woman aged 18 to 35 in good health and CMV-seronegative. The CDR3 here is CIPAGVAHTIYF. The CDR3 coding sequence is TGCATACCAGCAGGGGTGGCACACACCATATATTTT.